These 9 T cell receptor beta chains originate from one sample sequenced in a study of T-cell memory formation after mild COVID-19. TCRdb used MiXCR to reprocess the 5' RACE reads, holding one entry per CDR3 protein. Of some 46,000 distinct CDR3 sequences in the sample, over 6.5% were seen once. Material: PBMCs or a T cell subset sorted from them (not recorded which). The receptor set was obtained from an adult who had mild COVID-19 (a few samples of this study predate the infection). Cell type and time point are not known.

This clonotype has only a few counts. V gene TRBV18 combines with J gene TRBJ2-4; D gene uncertain. CDR1 and CDR2 from the germline V gene are KGHSH and LQKENI. V was pared by 3 bases and J by 0 bases, with 12 bases between. This CDR3 spans 16 amino acids. The CDR3 DNA reads as TGTGCCAGCTCACCTCCGGTAGGAGCAGCCAAAAACATTCAGTACTTC. The encoded protein is CASSPPVGAAKNIQYF.

This clonotype was detected ten times or more. The chain recombines TRBV7-8 with TRBJ1-4, with 7 bases lining up with TRBD1. The ends lost 5 bases at V and 3 bases at J; junction bases unmatched: 6. The CDR3 consists of 15 residues. Germline CDR1 reads SGHVS; CDR2 reads FQNEAQ. CDR3 in amino acids: CASSRNRGPNEKLFF. In DNA form, the CDR3 reads TGTGCCAGCAGCCGAAACAGGGGCCCTAATGAAAAACTGTTTTTT.

The chain has TRBV12-3 or TRBV12-4 and TRBJ2-2, with D possibly TRBD2 on 7 matching bases. Between the trimmed V and J ends, which lost 4 bases and 3 bases, there was a span of 9 bases. This CDR3 spans 14 amino acids. The CDR3 region is CASSWGGHTGELFF. CDR3 DNA: TGTGCCAGCAGTTGGGGGGGCCACACCGGGGAGCTGTTTTTT.

This clonotype appeared a few times. The chain links TRBV5-1 to TRBJ2-2, with D possibly matching TRBD1 (6 bases). V lost 0 bases and J lost 4, with 13 bases in between. The CDR3 consists of 16 residues. Germline V gives CDR1 SGHRS, CDR2 YFSETQ. CDR3 bases: TGCGCCAGCAGCTTGGTGGTCAGGGGTACCACCGGGGAGCTGTTTTTT. Translation: CASSLVVRGTTGELFF.

This clonotype has at least ten counts. This rearrangement joins TRBV9 to TRBJ2-5, with D possibly matching TRBD2 (5 bases). The CDR3 is made up of 14 amino acids. The V end was cut by 0 bases, the J end by 4 bases, with 10 bases between. Germline V gives CDR1 SGDLS, CDR2 YYNGEE. The CDR3 region is CASSVATAGETQYF. The CDR3 nucleotides read TGTGCCAGCAGCGTAGCTACTGCGGGAGAGACCCAGTACTTC.

This clonotype was detected many times. The V and J genes are TRBV24-1 and TRBJ2-3; D is tentatively TRBD1 or TRBD2 (5 bases each). The V gene lost 1 base and the J gene lost 2 bases, with 6 bases spanning the gap. Germline CDR1 is KGHDR and CDR2 is SFDVKD. The CDR3 covers 14 residues. The CDR3 sequence: CATSDFGTTDTQYF. The CDR3 DNA reads as TGTGCCACCAGTGATTTCGGGACCACAGATACGCAGTATTTT.

The chain uses TRBV20-1 and TRBJ2-7, with D possibly TRBD2 on 6 matching bases. V lost 2 bases and J lost 2, with 10 bases in between. The CDR3 is 13 amino acids. Germline V gives CDR1 DFQATT, CDR2 SNEGSKA (reference sequence). The CDR3 sequence: CSARSGGAYEQYF. DNA of the CDR3: TGCAGTGCTAGAAGCGGCGGGGCCTACGAGCAGTACTTC.

The J gene is TRBJ1-3, the V gene TRBV18; D is unclear. Germline V gene lookup returns CDR1 KGHSH and CDR2 LQKENI. The V gene lost 4 bases and the J gene lost 2 bases, with 6 bases spanning the gap. The CDR3 runs 13 residues. The CDR3: CASSQGTGNTIYF. For the CDR3, the DNA is TGTGCCAGCTCACAGGGAACTGGAAACACCATATATTTT. Full variable domain (missing parts from reference TRBV18 and TRBJ1-3): NAGVMQNPRHLVRRRGQEARLRCSPMKGHSHVYWYRQLPEEGLKFMVYLQKENIIDESGMPKERFSAEFPKEGPSILRIQQVVRGDSAAYFCASSQGTGNTIYFGEGSWLTVV.

This clonotype was seen ten or more times. This rearrangement joins TRBV7-3 to TRBJ1-3; D is possibly TRBD1 (5 bases). The V gene's germline CDR1 is SGHTA and CDR2 FQGTGA. V was clipped by 5 bases and J by 2 bases, with 16 bases between them. This CDR3 has 16 residues. CDR3 bases: TGTGCCAGCAGCCGGGACCGATTCTCACCTGGAAACACCATATATTTT. This sequence encodes CASSRDRFSPGNTIYF. Variable domain in full (rest from reference TRBV7-3 and TRBJ1-3): GAGVSQTPSNKVTEKGKYVELRCDPISGHTALYWYRQSLGQGPEFLIYFQGTGAADDSGLPNDRFFAVRPEGSVSTLKIQRTERGDSAVYLCASSRDRFSPGNTIYFGEGSWLTVV.